This record looks at one T cell receptor (beta chain) sequence and its context. No antigen is known for it. In replicate PCRs of sorted subsets, about 190 ng DNA, about 30,000 T cell genomes, was used. Repertoires were generated with immunoSEQ multiplex PCR, while TCRdb's copy carries only in-frame clones and drops some. This sample has about 960,000 clones, with approximately 80% found just once. Healthy and HIV-negative, the adult donors had no recent acute infections or vaccinations. Germline CDR1 is SGHTA and CDR2 is FQGTGA. Trimming cost V 2 bases and J 5 bases, with 13 bases left between them. The CDR3 runs 14 residues. This sample was included in a study of shared clonotypes between healthy human individuals. Findings and caveats of the study: Generally, naive subsets came out with larger estimated richness than memory subsets.

The chain employs TRBV7-3 and TRBJ2-7; the D gene is possibly TRBD2 (6 bases). This sequence was found in a man aged 18 to 35 in good health. Sequencing was done on a sample of memory CD4+ T cells sorted from blood. Subset meaning: CD45RA-negative fraction. This CDR3 reads CASSLGPGVNEQYF. The CDR3 nucleotides read TGTGCCAGCAGCTTAGGGCCGGGGGTGAACGAGCAGTACTTC.